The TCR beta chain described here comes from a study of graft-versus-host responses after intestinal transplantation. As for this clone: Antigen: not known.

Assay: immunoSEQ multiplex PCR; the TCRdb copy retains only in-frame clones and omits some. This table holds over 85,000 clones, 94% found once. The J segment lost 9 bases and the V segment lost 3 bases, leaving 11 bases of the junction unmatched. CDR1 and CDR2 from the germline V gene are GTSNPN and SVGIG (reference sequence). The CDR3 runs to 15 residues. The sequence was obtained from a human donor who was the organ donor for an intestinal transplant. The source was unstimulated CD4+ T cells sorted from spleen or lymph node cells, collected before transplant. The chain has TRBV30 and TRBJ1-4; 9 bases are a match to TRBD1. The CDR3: CAWRELTGGAKKLFF. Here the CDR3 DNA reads TGTGCCTGGAGGGAGCTGACAGGGGGGGCCAAAAAACTGTTTTTT.